This T cell receptor (beta chain) appears in the sequencing data of a study of shared clonotypes between healthy human individuals. Method: immunoSEQ multiplex PCR; TCRdb's copy keeps in-frame clones and lacks some. The sample has 2,100,000 or so clones; around 95% are singletons. This clone appeared a single time. The V gene's germline CDR1 is SGHVS and CDR2 FQNEAQ. The length of the CDR3 is 14 residues. Trimming removed 9 bases at V and 2 bases at J, with 17 bases between. The chain recombines TRBV7-8 with TRBJ2-7, with a possible D match to TRBD2 (7 bases). This TCR came from a man between 18 and 29 years old in good health. The sequenced sample was naive CD4+ T cells sorted from blood. As for subset: CD45RA+ positively selected. CDR3 in amino acids: CASLRTAGTYEQYF. The CDR3 DNA reads as TGTGCCAGTCTTAGGACAGCGGGGACCTACGAGCAGTACTTC.